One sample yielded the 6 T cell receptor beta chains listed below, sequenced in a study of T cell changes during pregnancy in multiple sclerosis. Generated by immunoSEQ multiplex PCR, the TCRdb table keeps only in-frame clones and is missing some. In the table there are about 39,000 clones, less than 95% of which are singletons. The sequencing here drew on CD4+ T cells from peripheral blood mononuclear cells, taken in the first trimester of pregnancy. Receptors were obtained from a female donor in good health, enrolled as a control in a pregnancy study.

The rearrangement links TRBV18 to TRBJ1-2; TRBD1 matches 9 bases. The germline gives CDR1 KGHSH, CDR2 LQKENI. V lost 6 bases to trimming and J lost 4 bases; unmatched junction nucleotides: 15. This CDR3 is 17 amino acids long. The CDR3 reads CASSPTTGTGWIYGYTF. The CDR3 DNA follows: TGTGCCAGCTCGCCAACGACCGGGACAGGGTGGATCTATGGCTACACCTTC.

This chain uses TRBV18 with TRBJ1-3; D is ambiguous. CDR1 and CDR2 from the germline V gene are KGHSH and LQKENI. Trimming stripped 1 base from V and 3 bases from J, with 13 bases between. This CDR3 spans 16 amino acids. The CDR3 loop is CASSPQRQVNGNTIYF. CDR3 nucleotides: TGTGCCAGCTCACCACAGCGGCAGGTTAATGGAAACACCATATATTTT. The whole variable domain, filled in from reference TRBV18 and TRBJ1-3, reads NAGVMQNPRHLVRRRGQEARLRCSPMKGHSHVYWYRQLPEEGLKFMVYLQKENIIDESGMPKERFSAEFPKEGPSILRIQQVVRGDSAAYFCASSPQRQVNGNTIYFGEGSWLTVV.

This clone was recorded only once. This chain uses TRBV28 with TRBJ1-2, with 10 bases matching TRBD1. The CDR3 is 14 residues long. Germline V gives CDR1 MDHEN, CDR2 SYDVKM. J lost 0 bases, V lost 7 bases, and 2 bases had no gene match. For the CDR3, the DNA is TGTGCCAGCACGGGACAGGGGACTAACTATGGCTACACCTTC. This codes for CASTGQGTNYGYTF.

The CDR3 loop reads CASSILFSVNTEAFF. Here the CDR3 DNA reads TGTGCCAGTAGTATTCTTTTTTCGGTGAACACTGAAGCTTTCTTT. This rearrangement joins TRBV19 to TRBJ1-1; no firm D call. Trimming pared 3 bases from V and 0 bases from J, leaving 11 bases between. Germline loops: CDR1 LNHDA, CDR2 SQIVND (reference sequence). CDR3 length equals 15 residues. Variable domain in full (rest from reference TRBV19 and TRBJ1-1): DGGITQSPKYLFRKEGQNVTLSCEQNLNHDAMYWYRQDPGQGLRLIYYSQIVNDFQKGDIAEGYSVSREKKESFPLTVTSAQKNPTAFYLCASSILFSVNTEAFFGQGTRLTVV.

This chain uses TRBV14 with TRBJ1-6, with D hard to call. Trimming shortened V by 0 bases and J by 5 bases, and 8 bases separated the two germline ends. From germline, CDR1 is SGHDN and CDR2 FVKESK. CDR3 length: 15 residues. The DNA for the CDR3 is TGTGCCAGCAGCCAAGATAACAGAAATAATTCACCCCTCCACTTT. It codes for CASSQDNRNNSPLHF.

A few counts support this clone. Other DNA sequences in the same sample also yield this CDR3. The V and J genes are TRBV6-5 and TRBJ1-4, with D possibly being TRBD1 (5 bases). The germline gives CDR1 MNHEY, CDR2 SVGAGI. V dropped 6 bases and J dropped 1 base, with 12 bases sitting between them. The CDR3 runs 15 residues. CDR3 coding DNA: TGTGCCAGCAGCTCTATGGGGGGAACTAATGAAAAACTGTTTTTT. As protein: CASSSMGGTNEKLFF.